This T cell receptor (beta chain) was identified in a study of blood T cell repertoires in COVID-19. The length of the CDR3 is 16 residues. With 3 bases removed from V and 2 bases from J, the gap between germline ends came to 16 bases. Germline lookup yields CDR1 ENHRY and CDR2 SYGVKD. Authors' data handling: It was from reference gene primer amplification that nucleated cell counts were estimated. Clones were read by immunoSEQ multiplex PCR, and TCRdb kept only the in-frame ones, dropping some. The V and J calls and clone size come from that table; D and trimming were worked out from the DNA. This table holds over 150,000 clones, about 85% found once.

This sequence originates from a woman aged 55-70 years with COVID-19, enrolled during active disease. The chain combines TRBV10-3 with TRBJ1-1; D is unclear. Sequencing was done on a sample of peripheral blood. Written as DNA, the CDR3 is TGTGCCATCAGTGAATTGTCCGGGGTTAGAAACACTGAAGCTTTCTTT. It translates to CAISELSGVRNTEAFF.